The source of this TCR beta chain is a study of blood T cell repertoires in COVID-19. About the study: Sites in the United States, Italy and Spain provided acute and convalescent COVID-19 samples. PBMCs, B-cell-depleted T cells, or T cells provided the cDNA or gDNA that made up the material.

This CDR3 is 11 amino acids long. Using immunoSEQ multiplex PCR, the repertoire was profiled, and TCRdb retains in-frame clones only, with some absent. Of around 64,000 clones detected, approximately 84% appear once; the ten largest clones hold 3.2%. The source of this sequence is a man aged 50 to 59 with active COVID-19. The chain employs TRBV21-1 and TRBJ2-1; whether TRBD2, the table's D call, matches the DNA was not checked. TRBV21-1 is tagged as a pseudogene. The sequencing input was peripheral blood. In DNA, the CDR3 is TGTGCCAGAGAGATCTACAATGAGCAGTTCTTC. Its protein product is CAREIYNEQFF.